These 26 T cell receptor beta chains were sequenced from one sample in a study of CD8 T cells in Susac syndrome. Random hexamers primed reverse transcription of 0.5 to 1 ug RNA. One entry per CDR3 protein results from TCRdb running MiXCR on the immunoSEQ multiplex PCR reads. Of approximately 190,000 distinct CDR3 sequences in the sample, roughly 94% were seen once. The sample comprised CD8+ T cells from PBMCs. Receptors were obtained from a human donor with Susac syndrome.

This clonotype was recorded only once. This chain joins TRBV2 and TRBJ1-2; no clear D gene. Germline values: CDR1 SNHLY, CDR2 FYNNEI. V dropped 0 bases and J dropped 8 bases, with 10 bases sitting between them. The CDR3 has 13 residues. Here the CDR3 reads CASSEAISNGYTF. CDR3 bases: TGTGCCAGCAGTGAAGCGATCAGCAACGGCTACACCTTC.

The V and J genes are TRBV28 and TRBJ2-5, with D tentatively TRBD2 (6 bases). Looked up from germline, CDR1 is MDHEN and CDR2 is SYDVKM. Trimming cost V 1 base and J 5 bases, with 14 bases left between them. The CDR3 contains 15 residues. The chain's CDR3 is CASSLFREWEETQYF. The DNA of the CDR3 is TGTGCCAGCAGTTTATTCCGGGAGTGGGAGGAGACCCAGTACTTC.

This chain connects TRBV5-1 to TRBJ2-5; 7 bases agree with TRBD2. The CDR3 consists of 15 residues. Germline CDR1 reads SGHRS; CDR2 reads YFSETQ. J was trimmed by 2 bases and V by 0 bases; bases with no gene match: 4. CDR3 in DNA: TGCGCCAGCAGCTTGGGGAGGGGAGGGCAAGAGACCCAGTACTTC. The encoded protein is CASSLGRGGQETQYF.

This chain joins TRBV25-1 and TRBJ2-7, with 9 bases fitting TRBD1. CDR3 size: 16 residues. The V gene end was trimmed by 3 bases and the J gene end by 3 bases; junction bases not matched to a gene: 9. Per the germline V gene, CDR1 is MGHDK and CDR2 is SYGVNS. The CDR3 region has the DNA TGTGCCAGCAGTGACTCCACAGGGGGCAAATTCTACGAGCAGTACTTC. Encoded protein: CASSDSTGGKFYEQYF.

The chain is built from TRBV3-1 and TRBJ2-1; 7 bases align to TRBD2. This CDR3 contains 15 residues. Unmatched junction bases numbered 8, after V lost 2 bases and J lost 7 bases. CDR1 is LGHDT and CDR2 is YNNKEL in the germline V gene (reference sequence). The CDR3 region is CASSQRSGPTNEQFF. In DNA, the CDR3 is TGTGCCAGCAGCCAACGTAGCGGGCCTACGAATGAGCAGTTCTTC.

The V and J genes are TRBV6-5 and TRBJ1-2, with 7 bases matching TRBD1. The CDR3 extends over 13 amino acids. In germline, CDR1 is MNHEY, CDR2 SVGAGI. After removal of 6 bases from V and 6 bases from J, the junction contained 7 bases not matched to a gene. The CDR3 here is CASSFDRVDGYTF. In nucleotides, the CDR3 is TGTGCCAGCAGCTTTGACAGGGTGGATGGCTACACCTTC.

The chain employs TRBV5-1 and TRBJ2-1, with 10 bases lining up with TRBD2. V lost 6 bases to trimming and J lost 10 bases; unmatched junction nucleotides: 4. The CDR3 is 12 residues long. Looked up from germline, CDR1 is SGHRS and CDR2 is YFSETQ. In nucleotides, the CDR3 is TGCGCCAGCAAGCGGGAGGGCCTCGAGCAGTTCTTC. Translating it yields CASKREGLEQFF.

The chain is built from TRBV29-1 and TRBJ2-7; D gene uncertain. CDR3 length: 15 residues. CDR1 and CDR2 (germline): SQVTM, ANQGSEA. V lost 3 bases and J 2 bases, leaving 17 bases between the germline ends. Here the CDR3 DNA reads TGCAGCGTTGAGTTGGACCTTGGGTTCCCCTACGAGCAGTACTTC. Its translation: CSVELDLGFPYEQYF.

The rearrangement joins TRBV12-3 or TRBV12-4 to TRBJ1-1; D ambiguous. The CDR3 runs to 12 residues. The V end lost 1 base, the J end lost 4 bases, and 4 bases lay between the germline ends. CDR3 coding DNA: TGTGCCAGCAGTTTAGAGGTCACTGAAGCTTTCTTT. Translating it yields CASSLEVTEAFF.

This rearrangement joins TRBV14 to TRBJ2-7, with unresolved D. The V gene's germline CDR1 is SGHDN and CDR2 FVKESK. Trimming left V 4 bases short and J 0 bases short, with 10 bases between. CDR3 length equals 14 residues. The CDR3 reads CASSPDRLSYEQYF. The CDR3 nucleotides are TGTGCCAGCAGCCCAGACCGACTCTCCTACGAGCAGTACTTC.

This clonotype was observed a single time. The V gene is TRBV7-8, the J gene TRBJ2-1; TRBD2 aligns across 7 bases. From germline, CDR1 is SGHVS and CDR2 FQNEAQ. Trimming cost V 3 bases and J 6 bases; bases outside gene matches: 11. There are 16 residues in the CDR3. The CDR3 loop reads CASSFMAGDKANEQFF. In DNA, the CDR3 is TGTGCCAGCAGCTTTATGGCGGGAGACAAAGCCAATGAGCAGTTCTTC.

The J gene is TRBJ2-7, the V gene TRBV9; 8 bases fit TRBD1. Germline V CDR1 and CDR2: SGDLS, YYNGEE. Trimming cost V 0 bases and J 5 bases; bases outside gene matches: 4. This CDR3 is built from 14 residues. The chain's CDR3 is CASSVGTGSDEQYF. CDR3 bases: TGTGCCAGCAGCGTAGGGACAGGGTCGGACGAGCAGTACTTC.

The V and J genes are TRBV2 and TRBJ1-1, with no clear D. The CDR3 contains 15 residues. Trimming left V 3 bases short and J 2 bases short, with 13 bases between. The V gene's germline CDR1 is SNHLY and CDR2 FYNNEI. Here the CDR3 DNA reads TGTGCCAGCAGTGAGGTAGACTTGCTAAACACTGAAGCTTTCTTT. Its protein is CASSEVDLLNTEAFF.

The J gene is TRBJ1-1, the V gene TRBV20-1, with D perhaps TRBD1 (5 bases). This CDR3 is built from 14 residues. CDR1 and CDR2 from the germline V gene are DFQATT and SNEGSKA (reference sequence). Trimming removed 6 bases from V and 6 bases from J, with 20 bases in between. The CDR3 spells CSADPGTGGSEAFF. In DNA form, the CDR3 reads TGCAGTGCAGACCCAGGGACGGGCGGGTCTGAAGCTTTCTTT.

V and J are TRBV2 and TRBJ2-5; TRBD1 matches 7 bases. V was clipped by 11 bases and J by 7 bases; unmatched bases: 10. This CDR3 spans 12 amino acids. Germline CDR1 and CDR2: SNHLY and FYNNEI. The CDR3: CAGGDRVWTQYF. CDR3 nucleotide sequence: TGTGCCGGAGGCGACAGGGTGTGGACCCAGTACTTC.

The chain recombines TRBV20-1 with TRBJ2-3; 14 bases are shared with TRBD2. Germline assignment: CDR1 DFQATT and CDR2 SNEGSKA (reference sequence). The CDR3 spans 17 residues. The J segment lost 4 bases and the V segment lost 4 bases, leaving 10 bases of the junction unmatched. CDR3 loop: CSATGLAGEGIADTQYF. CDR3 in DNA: TGCAGTGCTACGGGACTAGCGGGAGAGGGGATAGCAGATACGCAGTATTTT.

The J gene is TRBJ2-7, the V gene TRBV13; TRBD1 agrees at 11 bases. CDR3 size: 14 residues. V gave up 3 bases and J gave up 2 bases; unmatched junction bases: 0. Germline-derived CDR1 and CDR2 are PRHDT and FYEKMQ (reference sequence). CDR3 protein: CASSLGQGAYEQYF. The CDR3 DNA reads TGTGCCAGCAGCTTGGGACAGGGGGCCTACGAGCAGTACTTC. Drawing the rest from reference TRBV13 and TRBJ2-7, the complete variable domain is AAGVIQSPRHLIKEKRETATLKCYPIPRHDTVYWYQQGPGQDPQFLISFYEKMQSDKGSIPDRFSAQQFSDYHSELNMSSLELGDSALYFCASSLGQGAYEQYFGPGTRLTVT.

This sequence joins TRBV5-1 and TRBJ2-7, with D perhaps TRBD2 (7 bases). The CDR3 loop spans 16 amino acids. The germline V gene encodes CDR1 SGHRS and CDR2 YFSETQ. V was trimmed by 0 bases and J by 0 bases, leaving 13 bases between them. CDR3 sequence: CASSLDGGPSSYEQYF. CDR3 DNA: TGCGCCAGCAGCTTGGACGGGGGGCCGAGCTCCTACGAGCAGTACTTC.

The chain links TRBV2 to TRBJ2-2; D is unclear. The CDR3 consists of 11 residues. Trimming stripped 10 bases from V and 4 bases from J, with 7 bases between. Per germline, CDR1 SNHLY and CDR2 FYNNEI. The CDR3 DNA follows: TGTGCCACCAGGCCCACCGGGGAGCTGTTTTTT. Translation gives CATRPTGELFF.

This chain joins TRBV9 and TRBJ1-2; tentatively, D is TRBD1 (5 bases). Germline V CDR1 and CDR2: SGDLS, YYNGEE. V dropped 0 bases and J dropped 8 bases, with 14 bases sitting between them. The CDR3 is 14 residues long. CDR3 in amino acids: CASSVGGDLGGYTF. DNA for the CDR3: TGTGCCAGCAGCGTAGGAGGGGACTTAGGGGGCTACACCTTC.

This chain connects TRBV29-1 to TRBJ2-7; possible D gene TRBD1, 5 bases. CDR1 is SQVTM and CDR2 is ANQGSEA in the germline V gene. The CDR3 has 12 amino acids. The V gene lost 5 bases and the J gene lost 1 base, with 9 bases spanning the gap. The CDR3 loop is CSVTQGSYEQYF. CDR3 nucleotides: TGCAGCGTTACGCAGGGTTCCTACGAGCAGTACTTC.

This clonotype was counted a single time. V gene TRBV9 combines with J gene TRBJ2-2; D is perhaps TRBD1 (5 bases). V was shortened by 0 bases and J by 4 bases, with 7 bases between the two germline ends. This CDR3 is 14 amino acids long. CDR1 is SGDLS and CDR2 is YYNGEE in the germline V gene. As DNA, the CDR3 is TGTGCCAGCAGCGTAGGACAGCCCACCGGGGAGCTGTTTTTT. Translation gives CASSVGQPTGELFF.

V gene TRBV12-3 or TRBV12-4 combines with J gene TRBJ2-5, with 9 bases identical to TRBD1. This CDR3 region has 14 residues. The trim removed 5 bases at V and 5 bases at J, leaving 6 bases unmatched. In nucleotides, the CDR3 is TGTGCCAGCAGTCCGGGACAGGGCGTGGAGACCCAGTACTTC. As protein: CASSPGQGVETQYF.

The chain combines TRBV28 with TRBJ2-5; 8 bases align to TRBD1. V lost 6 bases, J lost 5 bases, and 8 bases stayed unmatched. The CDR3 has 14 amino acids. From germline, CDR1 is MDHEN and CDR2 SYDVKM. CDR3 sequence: CASRKQGVWETQYF. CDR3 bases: TGTGCCAGCAGAAAACAGGGGGTGTGGGAGACCCAGTACTTC.

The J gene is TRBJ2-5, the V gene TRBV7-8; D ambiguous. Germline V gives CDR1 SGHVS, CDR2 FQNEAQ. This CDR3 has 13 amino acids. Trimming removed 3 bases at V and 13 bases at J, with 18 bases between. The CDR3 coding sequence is TGTGCCAGCAGCTTCGACAAACCAGCTACCATGTACTTC. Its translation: CASSFDKPATMYF.

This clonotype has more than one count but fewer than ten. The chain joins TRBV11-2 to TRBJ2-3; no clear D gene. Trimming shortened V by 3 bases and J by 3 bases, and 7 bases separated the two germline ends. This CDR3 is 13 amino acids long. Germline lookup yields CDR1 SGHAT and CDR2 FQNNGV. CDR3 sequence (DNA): TGTGCCAGCAGCTTGTACGGTACAGATACGCAGTATTTT. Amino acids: CASSLYGTDTQYF.